The rows below give T cell receptor beta chains drawn from one sample of a study of molecular identifiers for immune sequencing clone quantification. Via MiXCR, TCRdb re-called the PCR reads, giving one row per CDR3 protein. Of around 320,000 distinct CDR3 sequences in the sample, over 20% were seen once. The sequenced sample consisted of naive CD8+ T cells from blood, with Jurkat cell RNA spiked in. These receptors came from a human donor in good health. Some libraries in this study had Jurkat cell RNA spiked in. The CDR3 runs from the conserved cysteine through the conserved F or W. D genes are given only for firm matches. Size is omitted from some rows. Given values are once, few, many or a class for expanded clones.

TRBV7-9	few	TRBJ1-1	NA	TGTGCCAGCAGCTTAGACAGGGTGGCCACTGAAGCTTTCTTT	CASSLDRVATEAFF
TRBV4-1	many	TRBJ1-1	NA	TGCGCCAGCAGCCAAGTAGCGGACGCCAACGGAGCTTTCTTT	CASSQVADANGAFF
TRBV12-3/TRBV12-4	few	TRBJ2-6	NA	TGTGCCATCACACCCGGTGGGGCTCCCTCTGGGGCCAACGTCCTGACTTTC	CAITPGGAPSGANVLTF
TRBV28	few	TRBJ2-5	NA	TGTGCCAGCAGTTTTCCTGGAGGGACAGAGACCCAGTACTTC	CASSFPGGTETQYF
TRBV29-1	many	TRBJ2-3	NA	TGCAGCGTTGAAGTCTCAGAACCTAGCACAGATACGCAGTATTTT	CSVEVSEPSTDTQYF
TRBV9	few	TRBJ2-2	TRBD2	TGTGCCAGCAGCCCCAGCGGGGGACTCACCGGGGAGCTGTTTTTT	CASSPSGGLTGELFF
TRBV5-1	NA	TRBJ1-1	NA	TGCCCCAGCAGCTGGGGGGGGATGGACACTGAAGCTTTCTTT	CPSSWGGMDTEAFF
TRBV27	NA	TRBJ1-1	NA	TGTGCCAGCAGTTACGACAGTGGGCTCACTGAAGCTTTCTTT	CASSYDSGLTEAFF
TRBV7-2	many	TRBJ1-1	NA	TGTGCCAGCAGCTACAGACAGGAAGGTTTCGCTGAAGCTTTCTTT	CASSYRQEGFAEAFF
TRBV6-2/TRBV6-3	many	TRBJ2-7	NA	TGTGCCAGCAGTTCCGGGACATATCGCTTCCAGTACTTC	CASSSGTYRFQYF
TRBV5-6	NA	TRBJ2-6	NA	TGTGCCAGCAGCTTGGCTTGGGCCAACGTCCTGACTTTC	CASSLAWANVLTF
TRBV5-6	many	TRBJ1-1	NA	TGTGCCAGCAGTACCAACCCGAACACTGAAGCTTTCTTT	CASSTNPNTEAFF
TRBV12-3/TRBV12-4	many	TRBJ2-7	NA	TGTGCCACCGTAGACGGCCCTGAGCAGTACTTC	CATVDGPEQYF
TRBV5-4	many	TRBJ1-6	NA	TGTGCCAGCAGCTTGGCTGCTGGCTCACCCCTCCACTTT	CASSLAAGSPLHF
TRBV7-9	NA	TRBJ1-2	NA	TGTGCCAGCAGCTTAGTCATCAGGACTAACTATGGCTACACCTTC	CASSLVIRTNYGYTF
TRBV29-1	few	TRBJ2-1	NA	TGCAGCGCAGCAGGCGGGACCTCCTACAATGAGCAGTTCTTC	CSAAGGTSYNEQFF
TRBV9	many	TRBJ2-7	NA	TGTGCCAGCAGCGCATCCGGGACTGCAGATTACGAGCAGTACTTC	CASSASGTADYEQYF
TRBV12-5	NA	TRBJ1-1	NA	TGTGCTAGTGGTTTGGGGAACACTGAAGCTTTCTTT	CASGLGNTEAFF
TRBV5-4	NA	TRBJ2-1	NA	TGTGCCAGCAACGTGGGACACACCTACAATAAGCAGTTCTTC	CASNVGHTYNKQFF
TRBV12-3/TRBV12-4	few	TRBJ2-3	TRBD2	TGTGCCAGCAGTTTAGTCAGTACTAGCGGGCAGCAGGGTACGCAGTATTTT	CASSLVSTSGQQGTQYF
TRBV5-1	many	TRBJ1-1	NA	TGCGCCAGCAGCGAGGACATACACACTGAAGCTTTCTTT	CASSEDIHTEAFF
TRBV27	many	TRBJ2-3	NA	TGTGCCAGCAGTGCCGGGACGCCCCTTGGGACAGATACGCAGTATTTT	CASSAGTPLGTDTQYF
TRBV27	NA	TRBJ2-1	TRBD1	TGTGCCAGCAGTTTACCGGCCGGGACAGAGAATGAGCAGTTCTTC	CASSLPAGTENEQFF
TRBV20-1	many	TRBJ2-7	NA	TGCAGTGCTATGATTGGGTACGAGCAGTACTTC	CSAMIGYEQYF
TRBV7-9	many	TRBJ2-2	NA	TGTGCCAGCAGCCCGATTCGACAGACCGTCACCGGGGAGCTGTTTTTT	CASSPIRQTVTGELFF
TRBV12-3/TRBV12-4	NA	TRBJ2-3	NA	TGTGCCAGCAGTTTATTTAGGAGTGCGTCAGATACGCAGTATTTT	CASSLFRSASDTQYF
TRBV29-1	many	TRBJ2-3	TRBD2	TGCAGCGTTGAAGGGACTAGCGGATATAGAGATACGCAGTATTTT	CSVEGTSGYRDTQYF
TRBV10-3	many	TRBJ2-3	TRBD2	TGTGCCATCAACACCGGGACTAGCGGGAGCACGCAGTATTTT	CAINTGTSGSTQYF